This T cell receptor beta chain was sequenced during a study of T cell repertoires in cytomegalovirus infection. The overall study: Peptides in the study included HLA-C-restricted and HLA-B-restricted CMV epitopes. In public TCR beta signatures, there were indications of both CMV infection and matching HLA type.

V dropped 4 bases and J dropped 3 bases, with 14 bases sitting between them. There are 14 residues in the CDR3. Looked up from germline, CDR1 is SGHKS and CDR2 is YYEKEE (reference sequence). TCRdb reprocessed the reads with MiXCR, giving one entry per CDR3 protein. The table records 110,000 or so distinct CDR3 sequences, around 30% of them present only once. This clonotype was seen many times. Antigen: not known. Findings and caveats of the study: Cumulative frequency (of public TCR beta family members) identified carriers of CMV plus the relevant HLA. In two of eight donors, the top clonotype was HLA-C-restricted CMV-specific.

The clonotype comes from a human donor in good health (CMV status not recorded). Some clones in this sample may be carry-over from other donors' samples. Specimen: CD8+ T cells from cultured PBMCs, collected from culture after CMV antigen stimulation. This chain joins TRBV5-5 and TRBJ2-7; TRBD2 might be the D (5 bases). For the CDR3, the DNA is TGTGCCAGCAGCCCAGAACTAGGGTACTACGAGCAGTACTTC. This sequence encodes CASSPELGYYEQYF. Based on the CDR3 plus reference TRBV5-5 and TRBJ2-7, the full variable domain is DAGVTQSPTHLIKTRGQQVTLRCSPISGHKSVSWYQQVLGQGPQFIFQYYEKEERGRGNFPDRFSARQFPNYSSELNVNALLLGDSALYLCASSPELGYYEQYFGPGTRLTVT.